This T cell receptor (beta chain) was documented in a study of shared clonotypes between healthy human individuals. Data came from immunoSEQ multiplex PCR; TCRdb stores just in-frame clones and leaves some out. The table lists a few million clones, 85% to 95% of them singletons. V was pared by 8 bases and J by 2 bases, with 8 bases of the junction left unmatched. Germline CDR1 reads MGHRA; CDR2 reads YSYEKL. This CDR3 is built from 15 residues. J is TRBJ1-1 and V is TRBV4-1; TRBD1 aligns across 10 bases. The TCR comes from a man younger than 35 in good health. Some clones in this sample may be carry-over from other donors' samples. The sample comprised naive CD4+ T cells from PBMCs. The subset was: CD45RA+ positively selected. DNA for the CDR3: TGCGCCAGCTCAGACAGGGGGCTTTTAAACACTGAAGCTTTCTTT. Encoded protein: CASSDRGLLNTEAFF.